Only a few counts were recorded for the clone carrying this T cell receptor beta chain. V dropped 5 bases and J dropped 5 bases, with 11 bases sitting between them. The CDR3 extends over 13 amino acids. The V gene's germline CDR1 is SGHTA and CDR2 FQGNSA. Using its own MiXCR run on the RT-PCR reads, TCRdb lists one record per CDR3 protein. This sample carries more than 550,000 distinct CDR3 sequences, approximately 14% of them seen once, and the ten largest clones take about 3.9%. This TCR was recovered from a female donor in good health, serving as a healthy control. The chain has TRBV7-2 and TRBJ2-3; no reliable D call. Material for sequencing was memory CD4+ T cells from blood. CDR3 DNA sequence: TGTGCCAGCAGCGTTTCTCCAGTAGATACGCAGTATTTT. Encoded protein: CASSVSPVDTQYF. Filled out from reference TRBV7-2 and TRBJ2-3, the complete variable domain reads GAGVSQSPSNKVTEKGKDVELRCDPISGHTALYWYRQSLGQGLEFLIYFQGNSAPDKSGLPSDRFSAERTGGSVSTLTIQRTQQEDSAVYLCASSVSPVDTQYFGPGTRLTVL.